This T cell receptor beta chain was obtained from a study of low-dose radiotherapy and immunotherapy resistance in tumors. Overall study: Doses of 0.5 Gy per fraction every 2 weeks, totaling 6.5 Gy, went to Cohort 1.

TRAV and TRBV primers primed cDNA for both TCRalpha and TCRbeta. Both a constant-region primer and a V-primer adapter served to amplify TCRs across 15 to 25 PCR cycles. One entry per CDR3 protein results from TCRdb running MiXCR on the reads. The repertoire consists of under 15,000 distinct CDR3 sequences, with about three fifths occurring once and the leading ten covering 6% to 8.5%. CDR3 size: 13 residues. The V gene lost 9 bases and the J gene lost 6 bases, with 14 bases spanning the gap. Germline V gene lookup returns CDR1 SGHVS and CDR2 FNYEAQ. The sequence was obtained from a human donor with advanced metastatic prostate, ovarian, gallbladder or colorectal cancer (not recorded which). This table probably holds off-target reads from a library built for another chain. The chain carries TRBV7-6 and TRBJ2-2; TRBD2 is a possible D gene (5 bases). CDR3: CARAGPAAGELFF. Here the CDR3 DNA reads TGTGCCAGGGCGGGCCCGGCGGCCGGGGAGCTGTTTTTT. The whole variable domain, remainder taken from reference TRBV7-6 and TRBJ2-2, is GAGVSQSPRYKVTKRGQDVALRCDPISGHVSLYWYRQALGQGPEFLTYFNYEAQQDKSGLPNDRFSAERPEGSISTLTIQRTEQRDSAMYRCARAGPAAGELFFGEGSRLTVL.